One sample yielded the 30 T cell receptor beta chains listed below, sequenced in a study of blood T cell repertoires in COVID-19. Repertoires were generated with immunoSEQ multiplex PCR, while TCRdb's copy carries only in-frame clones and drops some. The sample holds under 150,000 clones, roughly 84% seen once. The sample comprised peripheral blood. The receptors here all came from a woman aged 80 or older with acute or convalescent COVID-19.

V and J are TRBV10-2 and TRBJ2-7; D possibly corresponds to TRBD2 (6 bases). Germline V CDR1 and CDR2: WSHSY, SAAADI. This CDR3 has 13 residues. V was cut by 6 bases and J by 2 bases, with 11 bases left in between. This chain's CDR3 is CASREGGTYEQYF. The CDR3 coding sequence is TGCGCCAGCAGGGAGGGAGGCACCTACGAGCAGTACTTC.

The rearrangement uses TRBV14 and TRBJ2-1; no clear D gene. Trimming took off 0 bases at V and 6 bases at J, with 18 bases between the two ends. Germline V gene lookup returns CDR1 SGHDN and CDR2 FVKESK. The CDR3 runs to 17 residues. The CDR3 reads CASSQDPRSQRRNEQFF. CDR3 coding DNA: TGTGCCAGCAGCCAAGATCCCCGATCACAGAGACGCAATGAGCAGTTCTTC.

The genes are TRBV3-1 (or the pseudogene TRBV3-2) and TRBJ1-2; D is uncertain. CDR1 and CDR2 from the germline V gene are LGHDT and YNNKEL (reference sequence). This CDR3 spans 11 amino acids. V was pared by 8 bases and J by 4 bases, with 8 bases between. The CDR3 sequence: CASARGYGYTF. CDR3 DNA sequence: TGTGCCAGCGCCCGCGGCTATGGCTACACCTTC.

The rearrangement uses TRBV5-1 and TRBJ2-7, with 9 bases matching TRBD2. V lost 2 bases and J lost 2; bases outside the gene matches: 5. Germline CDR1 and CDR2: SGHRS and YFSETQ. The CDR3 sequence is 15 residues long. The CDR3 region is CASSFLAGDAYEQYF. In nucleotides, the CDR3 is TGCGCCAGCAGCTTTTTAGCGGGAGATGCCTACGAGCAGTACTTC. Complete variable domain (other parts from reference TRBV5-1 and TRBJ2-7): KAGVTQTPRYLIKTRGQQVTLSCSPISGHRSVSWYQQTPGQGLQFLFEYFSETQRNKGNFPGRFSGRQFSNSRSEMNVSTLELGDSALYLCASSFLAGDAYEQYFGPGTRLTVT.

The chain is built from TRBV5-1 and TRBJ1-1; D uncertain. Trimming took 0 bases from V and 5 from J, leaving 11 bases between them. CDR1 and CDR2 from the germline V gene are SGHRS and YFSETQ. The CDR3 is made up of 14 amino acids. As DNA, the CDR3 is TGCGCCAGCAGCTTGGGGGGAGTACTAACTGAAGCTTTCTTT. Residues: CASSLGGVLTEAFF.

The chain carries TRBV3-1 (or the pseudogene TRBV3-2) and TRBJ1-5; D not resolved. There are 15 residues in the CDR3. V was shortened by 1 base and J by 3 bases, with 10 bases between the two germline ends. Germline values: CDR1 LGHDT, CDR2 YNNKEL (reference sequence). CDR3: CASSQVPGNNQPQHF. DNA of the CDR3: TGTGCCAGCAGCCAAGTGCCGGGGAACAATCAGCCCCAGCATTTT.

V gene TRBV11-2 combines with J gene TRBJ2-1, with D unclear. Germline lookup yields CDR1 SGHAT and CDR2 FQNNGV. CDR3 length equals 14 residues. Trimming shortened V by 6 bases and J by 1 base, and 10 bases separated the two germline ends. CDR3 amino acids: CASSLFGSYNEQFF. The DNA for the CDR3 is TGTGCCAGCAGTTTGTTCGGGTCCTACAATGAGCAGTTCTTC.

This clone was counted between two and nine times. The V and J genes are TRBV7-2 and TRBJ2-6; D is perhaps TRBD1 (7 bases). Trimming cost V 5 bases and J 0 bases, with 14 bases left between them. Germline-derived CDR1 and CDR2 are SGHTA and FQGNSA. This CDR3 has 17 amino acids. The CDR3 loop reads CASSAAGQTSGANVLTF. In DNA form, the CDR3 reads TGTGCCAGCAGCGCGGCGGGACAGACCTCTGGGGCCAACGTCCTGACTTTC.

The V call is TRBV19, the J call TRBJ1-2, with 10 bases fitting TRBD1. The CDR3 runs 14 residues. Germline V gene sequence: CDR1 LNHDA, CDR2 SQIVND (reference sequence). With V trimmed by 6 bases and J by 4 bases, 5 bases remained unmatched. CDR3 sequence (DNA): TGTGCCAGTAGGCGGACAGGGGGATTCTATGGCTACACCTTC. Translating it yields CASRRTGGFYGYTF.

A few counts support this clone. CDR3 amino acids: CASSLVLAGDHEQFF. In DNA form, the CDR3 reads TGCGCCAGCAGCTTGGTACTAGCGGGAGATCATGAGCAGTTCTTC. The rearrangement uses TRBV5-1 and TRBJ2-1; 11 nucleotides align to TRBD2. Germline CDR1 and CDR2: SGHRS and YFSETQ. The CDR3 loop spans 15 amino acids. The V and J ends lost 0 bases and 8 bases, in that order; junction bases with no gene match: 4. The whole variable domain, filled in from reference TRBV5-1 and TRBJ2-1, reads KAGVTQTPRYLIKTRGQQVTLSCSPISGHRSVSWYQQTPGQGLQFLFEYFSETQRNKGNFPGRFSGRQFSNSRSEMNVSTLELGDSALYLCASSLVLAGDHEQFFGPGTRLTVL.

In its sample, this clone was seen once. The chain joins TRBV3-1 (or the pseudogene TRBV3-2) to TRBJ1-5, with a weak D call TRBD1 (5 bases). CDR1 and CDR2 from the germline V gene are LGHDT and YNNKEL (reference sequence). V was shortened by 1 base and J by 8 bases, with 15 bases between the two germline ends. The CDR3 is 15 residues long. The CDR3 DNA reads TGTGCCAGCAGCCAAGGCCACGGGGGTCAAGAGCCCCAGCATTTT. It specifies CASSQGHGGQEPQHF.

The chain employs TRBV3-1 (or the pseudogene TRBV3-2) and TRBJ1-1; D possibly corresponds to TRBD1 (6 bases). CDR3 size: 19 residues. Trimming removed 0 bases from V and 6 bases from J, with 26 bases in between. From germline, CDR1 is LGHDT and CDR2 YNNKEL (reference sequence). CDR3 residues: CASSQEQREGTSGIPEAFF. CDR3 nucleotides: TGTGCCAGCAGCCAAGAGCAACGGGAAGGGACAAGTGGGATCCCTGAAGCTTTCTTT.

V is TRBV11-2 and J is TRBJ1-4; the match to TRBD1 covers 9 bases. V lost 6 bases, J lost 8 bases, and 13 bases stayed unmatched. Per germline, CDR1 SGHAT and CDR2 FQNNGV. This CDR3 region has 16 residues. DNA for the CDR3: TGTGCCAGCAGTCAATGGGGACAGGGCTTAAAGGAAAAACTGTTTTTT. It encodes CASSQWGQGLKEKLFF.

The chain is built from TRBV6-5 and TRBJ1-4, with 10 bases fitting TRBD1. The germline V gene encodes CDR1 MNHEY and CDR2 SVGAGI. The V segment lost 6 bases and the J segment 8 bases; nucleotides outside the gene matches: 6. The length of the CDR3 is 14 residues. DNA for the CDR3: TGTGCCAGCAGCTGGACAGGGGGTCGGGAAAAACTGTTTTTT. Its translation: CASSWTGGREKLFF.

The rearrangement joins TRBV5-1 to TRBJ2-1; the match to TRBD1 covers 8 bases. V dropped 2 bases and J dropped 10; count of bases not matched to a gene: 8. The germline V gene has CDR1 SGHRS and CDR2 YFSETQ. The CDR3 consists of 14 residues. The CDR3 sequence: CASSFTGGAREQFF. DNA of the CDR3: TGCGCCAGCAGCTTTACAGGGGGAGCGCGCGAGCAGTTCTTC.

The chain has TRBV30 and TRBJ1-5, with TRBD1 identical over 8 bases. The CDR3 is 19 residues long. The V gene's germline CDR1 is GTSNPN and CDR2 SVGIG (reference sequence). V trimming: 0 bases; J trimming: 4 bases; junction bases outside the gene matches: 17. CDR3 region: CAWSVQPDRGLLRNQPQHF. CDR3 nucleotide sequence: TGTGCCTGGAGTGTACAACCCGACAGGGGACTACTGAGAAATCAGCCCCAGCATTTT.

The chain employs TRBV30 and TRBJ1-6, with TRBD1 matching 7 bases. Germline V gives CDR1 GTSNPN, CDR2 SVGIG (reference sequence). This CDR3 spans 16 amino acids. J was trimmed by 3 bases and V by 5 bases; bases with no gene match: 10. The CDR3 DNA sequence: TGTGCCTGGTCCCTGGACGGGACAGTCTATAATTCACCCCTCCACTTT. Its protein is CAWSLDGTVYNSPLHF.

The chain recombines TRBV23-1 with TRBJ2-3, with TRBD2 matching 8 bases. TRBV23-1 qualifies as an ORF whose function is uncertain. V trimming: 6 bases; J trimming: 3 bases; junction bases outside the gene matches: 32. CDR3 length equals 23 residues. CDR3 amino acids: CASSPQHITLAGGKRRETDTQYF. The CDR3 DNA reads TGCGCCAGCAGCCCCCAACACATCACGTTGGCGGGAGGAAAACGGCGGGAGACAGATACGCAGTATTTT.

The chain joins TRBV5-6 to TRBJ1-1; possibly TRBD1 for D (6 bases). Between the trimmed V and J ends, which lost 4 bases and 0 bases, there was a span of 13 bases. From germline, CDR1 is SGHDT and CDR2 YYEEEE. This CDR3 has 15 residues. CDR3 in DNA: TGTGCCAGCAGCCTTGATGGGACAATGAACACTGAAGCTTTCTTT. Amino acid sequence: CASSLDGTMNTEAFF.

In the case of this clone: The junction does not match germline at one end; this may be a read error. The gene calls are TRBV7-7 and TRBJ2-5, with TRBD1 matching over 7 bases. The CDR3 sequence is 16 residues long. In germline, CDR1 is SSHAT, CDR2 FNYEAQ (reference sequence). The CDR3 DNA sequence: TGTGCTAGCAGCCCCCGGACAGGATTGTACCAAGAGACCCAGTACTTC. It is translated as CASSPRTGLYQETQYF.

V gene TRBV10-1 combines with J gene TRBJ2-2, with a possible D match to TRBD1 (5 bases). Trimming shortened V by 3 bases and J by 4 bases, and 12 bases separated the two germline ends. CDR3 length equals 15 residues. The germline V gene has CDR1 WNHNN and CDR2 SYGVQD (reference sequence). The CDR3 DNA sequence: TGCGCCAGCAGTGATAAAGGACACTTCACCGGGGAGCTGTTTTTT. Translated, it gives CASSDKGHFTGELFF.

This sequence joins TRBV10-3 and TRBJ1-2; D might be TRBD1 (5 bases). Germline V CDR1 and CDR2: ENHRY, SYGVKD. V lost 6 bases, J lost 4 bases, and 9 bases lay in between. The CDR3 sequence is 12 residues long. CDR3 nucleotides: TGTGCCATCAGAGGGGATGCCTATGGCTACACCTTC. Translation gives CAIRGDAYGYTF.

This clone has only one observation. V is TRBV15 and J is TRBJ1-2; TRBD1 matches at 7 bases. Trimming took 6 bases from V and 6 from J; bases not matched to a gene: 4. Per germline, CDR1 LNHNV and CDR2 YYDKDF (reference sequence). There are 12 residues in the CDR3. The CDR3 bases are TGTGCCACCAGGACAGGGCGGGATGGCTACACCTTC. This sequence encodes CATRTGRDGYTF.

The genes are TRBV11-2 and TRBJ1-6; 10 nucleotides agree with TRBD1. Trimming cost V 5 bases and J 10 bases; bases outside gene matches: 5. Germline CDR1 SGHAT, CDR2 FQNNGV. The CDR3 spans 14 residues. CDR3 sequence reads: CASSPGQGVSPLHF. In nucleotides, the CDR3 is TGTGCCAGCAGCCCTGGACAGGGGGTATCACCCCTCCACTTT.

J is TRBJ2-3 and V is TRBV10-1; 9 positions match TRBD1. This CDR3 has 15 amino acids. V gave up 2 bases and J gave up 5 bases; unmatched junction bases: 5. In germline, CDR1 is WNHNN, CDR2 SYGVQD (reference sequence). The CDR3 is CASSEQGQGQDTQYF. The CDR3 DNA reads TGCGCCAGCAGTGAGCAGGGACAGGGCCAAGATACGCAGTATTTT.

The V call is TRBV11-2, the J call TRBJ1-2, with D hard to call. V dropped 1 base and J dropped 4 bases, with 10 bases sitting between them. This CDR3 spans 14 amino acids. Germline V lookup: CDR1 SGHAT, CDR2 FQNNGV. CDR3: CASSLGGLGYGYTF. CDR3 DNA: TGTGCCAGCAGCTTAGGAGGGCTGGGCTATGGCTACACCTTC.

This chain's CDR3 is CASSLTGGASVNTIYF. Written as DNA, the CDR3 is TGTGCCAGCAGCTTAACGGGGGGCGCCAGCGTAAACACCATATATTTT. The V call is TRBV7-6, the J call TRBJ1-3; D is perhaps TRBD1 (6 bases). This CDR3 contains 16 residues. V was cut by 2 bases and J by 6 bases, with 17 bases left in between. CDR1 and CDR2 from the germline V gene are SGHVS and FNYEAQ.

The J gene is TRBJ2-7, the V gene TRBV19, with 8 nucleotides matching TRBD2. V shed 2 bases, J shed 0 bases, and the junction held 6 bases outside the gene matches. The CDR3 is 16 residues long. Looked up from germline, CDR1 is LNHDA and CDR2 is SQIVND (reference sequence). The CDR3 DNA follows: TGTGCCAGTAGTATAAGCGGGAGTTGGAGCTCCTACGAGCAGTACTTC. It codes for CASSISGSWSSYEQYF.

J is TRBJ2-5 and V is TRBV7-2; no definite D call. Per germline, CDR1 SGHTA and CDR2 FQGNSA. V was shortened by 2 bases and J by 2 bases, with 12 bases between the two germline ends. CDR3 length: 15 residues. As DNA, the CDR3 is TGTGCCAGCAGCTTAACCGGTATACCTCAAGAGACCCAGTACTTC. It is translated as CASSLTGIPQETQYF.

The chain is built from TRBV14 and TRBJ2-3; TRBD2 matches 9 bases. CDR3 size: 17 residues. Trimming cost V 0 bases and J 2 bases; bases outside gene matches: 6. The germline V gene encodes CDR1 SGHDN and CDR2 FVKESK. The CDR3 DNA sequence: TGTGCCAGCAGCCAAGATTTAGCGGGGGCTTACACAGATACGCAGTATTTT. Its protein is CASSQDLAGAYTDTQYF.